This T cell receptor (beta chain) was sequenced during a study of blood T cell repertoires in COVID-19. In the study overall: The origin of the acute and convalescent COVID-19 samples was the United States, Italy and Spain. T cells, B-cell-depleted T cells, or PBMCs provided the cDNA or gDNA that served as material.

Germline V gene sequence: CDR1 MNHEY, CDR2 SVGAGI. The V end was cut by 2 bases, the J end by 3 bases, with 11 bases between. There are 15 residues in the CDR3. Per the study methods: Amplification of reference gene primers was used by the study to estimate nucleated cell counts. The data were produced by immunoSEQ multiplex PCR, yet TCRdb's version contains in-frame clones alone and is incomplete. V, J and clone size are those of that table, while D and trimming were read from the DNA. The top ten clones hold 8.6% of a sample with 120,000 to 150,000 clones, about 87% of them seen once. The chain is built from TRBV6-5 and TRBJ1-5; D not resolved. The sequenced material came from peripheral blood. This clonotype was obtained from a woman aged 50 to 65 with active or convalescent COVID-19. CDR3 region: CASSYEASSNQPQHF. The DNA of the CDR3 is TGTGCCAGCAGTTACGAGGCCAGTTCCAATCAGCCCCAGCATTTT.